This T cell receptor beta chain was profiled in a study of blood T cell repertoires in COVID-19. V was pared by 3 bases and J by 7 bases, with 8 bases of the junction left unmatched. Germline loops: CDR1 KGHSH, CDR2 LQKENI. The CDR3 spans 14 residues. Generated by immunoSEQ multiplex PCR, the TCRdb table keeps only in-frame clones and is missing some. The sample lists 250,000 to 350,000 clones, around nine tenths occurring once. This chain links TRBV18 with TRBJ1-1; 7 bases align to TRBD1. The sequenced sample consisted of peripheral blood. The source is a woman aged 25 to 39 with COVID-19, enrolled during active disease. In nucleotides, the CDR3 is TGTGCCAGCTCACCGTACCGGGACAGACTTGAAGCTTTCTTT. Translated: CASSPYRDRLEAFF.